A selection of T cell receptor beta chains follows, all from one sample in a study of vaccination and CD4 T cells after COVID-19. These TCRs' antigens remain unknown. TCRdb redid the calling of the PCR reads with MiXCR, one entry per CDR3 protein. The data show several thousand distinct CDR3 sequences, with approximately 41% seen just once and 25% held by the top ten. The sample consisted of CD4+ T cells from blood, cultured in vitro. The receptors derive from a human donor in good health. Each CDR3 is given with its conserved first and last residue. D genes are given only for firm matches. The listing skips clone size in some rows; elsewhere it reads once, few, many or a size class.

D: NA; size: medium-sized; J: TRBJ1-2; V: TRBV20-1; CDR3: CSAFDDRLVDYGYTF; DNA: TGCAGTGCTTTCGATGACAGGCTGGTGGACTATGGCTACACCTTC
D: TRBD2; size: NA; J: TRBJ2-3; V: TRBV7-2; CDR3: CAGSPEGTSPDTQYF; DNA: TGTGCCGGCAGCCCCGAGGGGACTAGCCCAGATACGCAGTATTTT
D: TRBD1; size: NA; J: TRBJ1-3; V: TRBV6-5; CDR3: CASSYVAQGAYGNTIYF; DNA: TGTGCCAGCAGTTATGTCGCACAGGGGGCTTATGGAAACACCATATATTTT
D: NA; size: NA; J: TRBJ2-5; V: TRBV6-5; CDR3: CASSYSRLAETQYF; DNA: TGTGCCAGCAGTTACTCGAGGCTAGCGGAGACCCAGTACTTC
D: NA; size: NA; J: TRBJ1-6; V: TRBV6-5; CDR3: CASSSPGNNSPLHF; DNA: TGTGCCAGCAGTTCCCCGGGGAATAATTCACCCCTCCACTTT
D: NA; size: NA; J: TRBJ2-3; V: TRBV5-8; CDR3: CASSLAWAADTQYF; DNA: TGTGCCAGCAGCTTGGCCTGGGCGGCAGATACGCAGTATTTT
D: TRBD2; size: NA; J: TRBJ2-2; V: TRBV19; CDR3: CASKTSGGANGELFF; DNA: TGTGCCTCGAAGACTAGCGGGGGGGCCAACGGGGAGCTGTTTTTT
D: TRBD1; size: few; J: TRBJ1-5; V: TRBV11-2; CDR3: CASSLGTGGGQPQHF; DNA: TGTGCCAGCAGCTTAGGGACAGGGGGCGGTCAGCCCCAGCATTTT
D: TRBD2; size: NA; J: TRBJ2-7; V: TRBV6-1; CDR3: CASSDRTSGSPETYEQYF; DNA: TGTGCCAGCAGTGATAGGACTAGCGGGAGTCCCGAAACCTACGAGCAGTACTTC
D: NA; size: NA; J: TRBJ2-1; V: TRBV5-1; CDR3: CASSKDGIPKEKEQFF; DNA: TGCGCCAGCAGCAAGGACGGGATCCCCAAGGAAAAAGAGCAGTTCTTC
D: NA; size: few; J: TRBJ2-7; V: TRBV15; CDR3: CATSRDTTHEQYF; DNA: TGTGCCACCAGCAGAGATACCACCCACGAGCAGTACTTC
D: NA; size: NA; J: TRBJ2-1; V: TRBV10-3; CDR3: CAICKDPTNNEQFF; DNA: TGTGCCATCTGTAAGGACCCTACGAACAATGAGCAGTTCTTC
D: TRBD1; size: NA; J: TRBJ2-7; V: TRBV5-1; CDR3: CASSFEGTAPYEQYF; DNA: TGCGCCAGCAGCTTTGAAGGGACAGCGCCCTACGAGCAGTACTTC
D: TRBD1; size: NA; J: TRBJ2-3; V: TRBV12-3/TRBV12-4; CDR3: CASSLRTGQRTDTQYF; DNA: TGTGCCAGCAGTCTGCGGACAGGGCAGCGGACAGATACGCAGTATTTT
D: TRBD1; size: NA; J: TRBJ2-7; V: TRBV7-8; CDR3: CASSALQGGEQYF; DNA: TGTGCCAGCAGCGCACTACAGGGGGGCGAGCAGTACTTC
D: TRBD1; size: once; J: TRBJ2-2; V: TRBV5-8; CDR3: CASSSTGGHSTGELFF; DNA: TGTGCCAGCAGCTCGACAGGGGGGCACAGCACCGGGGAGCTGTTTTTT
D: NA; size: NA; J: TRBJ1-6; V: TRBV30; CDR3: CAWSEGAGNSPLHF; DNA: TGTGCCTGGAGCGAAGGGGCGGGCAATTCACCCCTCCACTTT
D: TRBD2; size: NA; J: TRBJ2-7; V: TRBV10-3; CDR3: CAISERGLAGGVSEQYF; DNA: TGTGCCATCAGCGAAAGGGGACTAGCGGGGGGGGTCTCCGAGCAGTACTTC
D: TRBD1; size: few; J: TRBJ1-2; V: TRBV20-1; CDR3: CSARDRGRDDGYTF; DNA: TGCAGTGCTAGAGACAGGGGGCGAGATGATGGCTACACCTTC
D: NA; size: few; J: TRBJ2-1; V: TRBV7-6; CDR3: CASSLVGENNEQFF; DNA: TGTGCCAGCAGCTTAGTCGGGGAGAACAATGAGCAGTTCTTC
D: TRBD1; size: NA; J: TRBJ2-3; V: TRBV27; CDR3: CASSTRQGVSTDTQYF; DNA: TGTGCCAGCAGTACGCGACAGGGGGTGAGCACAGATACGCAGTATTTT
D: TRBD2; size: NA; J: TRBJ2-5; V: TRBV4-1; CDR3: CASSQIGGGALRETQYF; DNA: TGCGCCAGCAGCCAAATCGGCGGGGGGGCACTCCGAGAGACCCAGTACTTC
D: NA; size: NA; J: TRBJ1-3; V: TRBV2; CDR3: CASSDIQGDSGNTIYF; DNA: TGTGCCAGCAGCGACATACAGGGTGACTCTGGAAACACCATATATTTT
D: TRBD1; size: NA; J: TRBJ1-1; V: TRBV6-5; CDR3: CASSSQGLNTEAFF; DNA: TGTGCCAGCAGTTCACAGGGGTTGAACACTGAAGCTTTCTTT
D: TRBD1; size: few; J: TRBJ2-7; V: TRBV12-3/TRBV12-4; CDR3: CASSPTGGLSYEQYF; DNA: TGTGCCAGCAGTCCTACAGGGGGCTTGTCCTACGAGCAGTACTTC
D: NA; size: NA; J: TRBJ2-5; V: TRBV5-1; CDR3: CASRPDSLQETQYF; DNA: TGCGCCAGCAGACCAGACTCCCTACAAGAGACCCAGTACTTC
D: NA; size: NA; J: TRBJ1-2; V: TRBV19; CDR3: CASSRQVESGYTF; DNA: TGTGCCAGTAGTAGACAGGTTGAATCGGGCTACACCTTC
D: NA; size: NA; J: TRBJ2-3; V: TRBV7-6; CDR3: CASSLDSSTDTQYF; DNA: TGTGCCAGCAGCTTAGATTCCAGCACAGATACGCAGTATTTT
D: NA; size: few; J: TRBJ1-5; V: TRBV19; CDR3: CASSMVRGGPRNQPQHF; DNA: TGTGCCAGTAGTATGGTGAGAGGAGGCCCGAGGAATCAGCCCCAGCATTTT
D: NA; size: NA; J: TRBJ1-6; V: TRBV20-1; CDR3: CSARTTGLGSNSPLHF; DNA: TGCAGTGCTAGAACCACAGGCCTAGGGAGTAATTCACCCCTCCACTTT
D: NA; size: NA; J: TRBJ2-5; V: TRBV5-6; CDR3: CASSQVGIGGETQYF; DNA: TGTGCCAGCAGCCAAGTAGGGATTGGCGGCGAGACCCAGTACTTC
D: TRBD1; size: few; J: TRBJ2-1; V: TRBV14; CDR3: CASSSDRGFPYNEQFF; DNA: TGTGCCAGCAGCTCCGACAGGGGGTTTCCCTACAATGAGCAGTTCTTC
D: NA; size: NA; J: TRBJ1-6; V: TRBV19; CDR3: CASTGPARGWGSPLHF; DNA: TGTGCCAGTACAGGGCCCGCGAGGGGCTGGGGTTCACCCCTCCACTTT
D: TRBD2; size: few; J: TRBJ2-1; V: TRBV6-2/TRBV6-3; CDR3: CASSWGLAGKDEQFF; DNA: TGTGCCAGCAGTTGGGGACTAGCGGGAAAGGATGAGCAGTTCTTC
D: TRBD2; size: few; J: TRBJ2-1; V: TRBV6-1; CDR3: CASSEVGGLALTEQFF; DNA: TGTGCCAGCAGTGAAGTAGGCGGACTAGCACTCACTGAGCAGTTCTTC
D: TRBD2; size: NA; J: TRBJ2-7; V: TRBV12-3/TRBV12-4; CDR3: CASTQGGGRAYEQYF; DNA: TGTGCCAGCACCCAAGGTGGCGGGAGGGCTTACGAGCAGTACTTC
D: NA; size: few; J: TRBJ1-2; V: TRBV24-1; CDR3: CATSIGTRGYTF; DNA: TGTGCCACCAGTATAGGTACCCGGGGCTACACCTTC
D: NA; size: few; J: TRBJ1-2; V: TRBV7-8; CDR3: CASSIRGWDGYTF; DNA: TGTGCCAGCAGCATAAGGGGCTGGGATGGCTACACCTTC
D: TRBD1; size: NA; J: TRBJ1-1; V: TRBV27; CDR3: CASNGQGSTEAFF; DNA: TGTGCCAGCAACGGACAGGGGAGCACTGAAGCTTTCTTT
D: NA; size: few; J: TRBJ1-5; V: TRBV29-1; CDR3: CSARAREGQPQHF; DNA: TGCAGCGCTCGGGCCAGGGAGGGTCAGCCCCAGCATTTT
D: TRBD2; size: NA; J: TRBJ2-7; V: TRBV7-2; CDR3: CASSLAILAGGLEQYF; DNA: TGTGCCAGCAGCTTAGCGATCCTAGCGGGGGGGCTCGAGCAGTACTTC
D: TRBD1; size: NA; J: TRBJ2-7; V: TRBV5-1; CDR3: CASSRSEGTGGWDEQYF; DNA: TGCGCCAGCAGTAGAAGCGAAGGGACAGGGGGGTGGGACGAGCAGTACTTC
D: NA; size: NA; J: TRBJ2-1; V: TRBV7-2; CDR3: CASSLGARRFEQFF; DNA: TGTGCCAGCAGCCTCGGCGCGAGACGGTTTGAGCAGTTCTTC
D: NA; size: few; J: TRBJ2-4; V: TRBV20-1; CDR3: CSAPDLSVAKNIQYF; DNA: TGCAGTGCCCCCGACCTGAGTGTAGCCAAAAACATTCAGTACTTC
D: TRBD2; size: NA; J: TRBJ2-5; V: TRBV7-8; CDR3: CASSTGLAETQYF; DNA: TGTGCCAGCAGCACGGGACTAGCGGAGACCCAGTACTTC
D: TRBD1; size: few; J: TRBJ1-2; V: TRBV7-2; CDR3: CASSLDNRGREGYTF; DNA: TGTGCCAGCAGCTTAGACAACAGGGGGCGGGAGGGCTACACCTTC
D: TRBD2; size: NA; J: TRBJ2-4; V: TRBV5-1; CDR3: CASTGPGPGGIQYF; DNA: TGCGCCAGCACGGGGCCAGGGCCGGGGGGCATTCAGTACTTC
D: NA; size: NA; J: TRBJ1-2; V: TRBV20-1; CDR3: CSAREAGTSNYGYTF; DNA: TGCAGTGCTAGAGAGGCCGGGACTTCTAACTATGGCTACACCTTC
D: TRBD2; size: NA; J: TRBJ2-7; V: TRBV6-1; CDR3: CASSDRSSPGTSNSIYEQYF; DNA: TGTGCCAGCAGTGACAGATCCTCACCCGGGACTAGCAACTCCATTTACGAGCAGTACTTC
D: TRBD2; size: few; J: TRBJ2-2; V: TRBV7-8; CDR3: CASSFRLAGGYTGELFF; DNA: TGTGCCAGCAGCTTTCGGCTAGCGGGGGGCTACACCGGGGAGCTGTTTTTT
D: NA; size: NA; J: TRBJ2-3; V: TRBV19; CDR3: CASSIEGGSDTQYF; DNA: TGTGCCAGTAGTATCGAGGGGGGCTCGGATACGCAGTATTTT